What follows are 22 T cell receptor beta chains derived from one specimen sequenced in a study of human T cells and chemical hapten exposure. TCRdb passed the RACE reads through MiXCR, listing each CDR3 protein once. The sample lists about 85,000 distinct CDR3 sequences, roughly 10% occurring once. Time point specified: patch test 2, 6 weeks after DPC sensitization. Stated treatment: therapeutic diphenylcyclopropenone sensitization with weekly scalp DPC. The source material was whole blood, sampled in connection with sensitization to the hapten diphenylcyclopropenone (DPC). All receptors derive from a man between 18 and 35 years old with alopecia areata. Some clones in this sample may be carry-over from other donors' samples.

This clonotype was recorded a few times. V usage is TRBV12-3 or TRBV12-4 and J usage is TRBJ1-2; D not resolved. Trimming cost V 7 bases and J 5 bases, with 11 bases left between them. CDR3 size: 12 residues. CDR3 protein: CASMPHGYGYTF. In DNA, the CDR3 is TGTGCCAGCATGCCCCATGGTTATGGCTACACCTTC.

This chain joins TRBV29-1 and TRBJ1-5; D not certain. Germline loops: CDR1 SQVTM, CDR2 ANQGSEA. The CDR3 contains 12 residues. Trimming stripped 4 bases from V and 6 bases from J, with 10 bases between. DNA for the CDR3: TGCAGCGTTGGTAGCGTCGGTCAGCCCCAGCATTTT. It is translated as CSVGSVGQPQHF.

The gene calls are TRBV7-9 and TRBJ2-2; D gene unclear. The CDR3 consists of 16 residues. With 1 base removed from V and 0 bases from J, the gap between germline ends came to 9 bases. Germline lookup yields CDR1 SEHNR and CDR2 FQNEAQ (reference sequence). The chain's CDR3 is CASSLVRTANTGELFF. The CDR3 coding sequence is TGTGCCAGCAGCTTAGTGAGGACGGCGAACACCGGGGAGCTGTTTTTT.

This clonotype was recorded once. The chain couples TRBV5-1 to TRBJ2-1; D not certain. This CDR3 has 14 amino acids. In germline, CDR1 is SGHRS, CDR2 YFSETQ. Between the trimmed V and J ends, which lost 5 bases and 0 bases, there was a span of 9 bases. In DNA form, the CDR3 reads TGCGCCAGCAGGGGGTCCTACTCCTACAATGAGCAGTTCTTC. Its protein is CASRGSYSYNEQFF.

CDR3 residues: CASSPDRGAFF. The CDR3 region has the DNA TGTGCCAGCAGCCCGGACAGGGGAGCTTTCTTT. V and J are TRBV28 and TRBJ1-1; 9 bases align to TRBD1. From germline, CDR1 is MDHEN and CDR2 SYDVKM. Trimming removed 6 bases from V and 10 bases from J; junction bases left unmatched: 3. The CDR3 spans 11 residues.

This clonotype has a count of ten or more. The chain has TRBV6-2 or TRBV6-3 and TRBJ2-7; D not resolved. Germline values: CDR1 MNHEY, CDR2 SVGEGT. The length of the CDR3 is 13 residues. Trimming cost V 6 bases and J 2 bases, with 11 bases left between them. The CDR3 region has the DNA TGTGCCAGCAGGGACGAACGCCCCTACGAGCAGTACTTC. Its translation is CASRDERPYEQYF.

The chain uses TRBV28 and TRBJ2-7; 9 nucleotides line up with TRBD1. CDR3 length: 16 residues. The ends lost 3 bases at V and 2 bases at J; junction bases unmatched: 8. Germline CDR1 reads MDHEN; CDR2 reads SYDVKM. The CDR3 sequence: CASSLETGTGTYEQYF. The CDR3 DNA follows: TGTGCCAGCAGTTTGGAAACCGGGACAGGGACCTACGAGCAGTACTTC.

This clonotype was seen a few times. The rearrangement joins TRBV11-2 to TRBJ2-7, with 7 bases aligning to TRBD1. Germline-derived CDR1 and CDR2 are SGHAT and FQNNGV. The CDR3 sequence is 14 residues long. V was clipped by 3 bases and J by 5 bases; unmatched bases: 7. The CDR3 reads CASSFRDSGDEQYF. DNA of the CDR3: TGTGCCAGCAGCTTCCGGGACAGTGGGGACGAGCAGTACTTC.

A few counts support this clonotype. The V gene is TRBV27, the J gene TRBJ1-6, with 7 bases that match TRBD1. Per the germline V gene, CDR1 is MNHEY and CDR2 is SMNVEV (reference sequence). The CDR3 is made up of 18 amino acids. The V gene end was trimmed by 5 bases and the J gene end by 7 bases; junction bases not matched to a gene: 17. The DNA of the CDR3 is TGTGCCAGCAGTCCATCACCTTCCAGACAGGGTGGGAATTCACCCCTCCACTTT. Translated: CASSPSPSRQGGNSPLHF.

The chain employs TRBV4-1 and TRBJ2-7, with a tentative D call TRBD1 (5 bases). The CDR3 extends over 12 amino acids. The V gene's germline CDR1 is MGHRA and CDR2 YSYEKL. Trimming pared 3 bases from V and 4 bases from J, leaving 7 bases between. As DNA, the CDR3 is TGCGCCAGCAGCCAGGACACTTACGAGCAGTACTTC. This codes for CASSQDTYEQYF.

This clonotype was picked up many times. The chain links TRBV9 to TRBJ1-1; D uncertain. This CDR3 has 13 residues. Germline CDR1 SGDLS, CDR2 YYNGEE. Between the trimmed V and J ends, which lost 1 base and 1 base, there was a span of 5 bases. In nucleotides, the CDR3 is TGTGCCAGCAGCGTATTTCAGAACACTGAAGCTTTCTTT. Its protein is CASSVFQNTEAFF.

This clonotype was observed at least ten times. V usage is TRBV19 and J usage is TRBJ1-5; TRBD1 aligns across 9 bases. The trim removed 1 base at V and 2 bases at J, leaving 0 bases unmatched. The CDR3 contains 15 residues. Germline loops: CDR1 LNHDA, CDR2 SQIVND (reference sequence). CDR3 residues: CASSIGDRGNQPQHF. The CDR3 DNA sequence: TGTGCCAGTAGTATAGGGGACAGGGGCAATCAGCCCCAGCATTTT.

This clonotype was counted only a few times. V and J are TRBV27 and TRBJ2-3; D not certain. The CDR3 has 15 residues. Deletions cut 3 bases from V and 3 bases from J, with 13 bases between. CDR1 and CDR2 from the germline V gene are MNHEY and SMNVEV (reference sequence). The CDR3 bases are TGTGCCAGCAGTTTCGGAGTTGGCGTTACAGATACGCAGTATTTT. Translation gives CASSFGVGVTDTQYF.

This clonotype has ten or more counts. V usage is TRBV28 and J usage is TRBJ2-7; possibly TRBD2 for D (6 bases). The CDR3 has 16 amino acids. V lost 5 bases to trimming and J lost 1 base, with 18 bases between them. Germline assignment: CDR1 MDHEN and CDR2 SYDVKM. The CDR3 spells CASSPAGTPSSYEQYF. CDR3 nucleotide sequence: TGTGCCAGCAGTCCAGCCGGGACTCCATCTTCCTACGAGCAGTACTTC.

At least ten counts were recorded for this clonotype. The rearrangement uses TRBV6-5 and TRBJ1-1; D perhaps matches TRBD1 (5 bases). The CDR3 covers 14 residues. Trimming stripped 2 bases from V and 1 base from J, with 8 bases between. CDR1 and CDR2 from the germline V gene are MNHEY and SVGAGI. CDR3 in DNA: TGTGCCAGCAGTTACCGGAGGGGGAACACTGAAGCTTTCTTT. Its protein is CASSYRRGNTEAFF.

In its sample, this clonotype was seen a few times. The gene calls are TRBV4-3 and TRBJ2-7, with TRBD1 matching 12 bases. V shed 1 base and J 4 bases; nucleotides not matched to a gene: 2. The CDR3 consists of 15 residues. Per germline, CDR1 LGHNA and CDR2 YSLEER. The CDR3 DNA follows: TGCGCCAGCAGCCAAGCGGGACAGGGGGCGTACGAGCAGTACTTC. It encodes CASSQAGQGAYEQYF.

This clonotype occurred a few times. V gene TRBV27 combines with J gene TRBJ2-2, with 7 bases lining up with TRBD1. The CDR3 runs to 14 residues. Per the germline V gene, CDR1 is MNHEY and CDR2 is SMNVEV (reference sequence). J gave up 8 bases and V 10 bases, and 13 bases lay outside the gene matches. The CDR3 sequence is CATSMRGGLGELFF. For the CDR3, the DNA is TGTGCCACTAGTATGAGAGGGGGCTTGGGGGAGCTGTTTTTT.

At least ten counts were recorded for this clonotype. The chain is built from TRBV4-1 and TRBJ2-1; D unresolved. V was shortened by 3 bases and J by 8 bases, with 11 bases between the two germline ends. The CDR3 contains 13 residues. Germline lookup yields CDR1 MGHRA and CDR2 YSYEKL. This CDR3 reads CASSQRHFYEQFF. The CDR3 bases are TGCGCCAGCAGCCAGCGACACTTCTATGAGCAGTTCTTC.

The V and J genes are TRBV18 and TRBJ2-7, with 7 bases that match TRBD1. The CDR3 is 16 amino acids. The junction had 10 bases not matched to a gene; V was cut back by 3 bases and J by 2 bases. Germline CDR1 is KGHSH and CDR2 is LQKENI. This chain's CDR3 is CASSPETGSRPYEQYV. In nucleotides, the CDR3 is TGTGCCAGCTCACCTGAGACAGGGAGTCGCCCCTACGAGCAGTACGTC.

The V gene is TRBV6-2 or TRBV6-3, the J gene TRBJ2-1; D call uncertain. The CDR3 has 18 residues. From germline, CDR1 is MNHEY and CDR2 SVGEGT. The V end lost 2 bases, the J end lost 9 bases, and 26 bases lay between the germline ends. CDR3 coding DNA: TGTGCCAGCAGTTACCCCATTAACGCTGATATCACCCGTAGTGAGCAGTTCTTC. This gives the protein CASSYPINADITRSEQFF.

In this sample, this clonotype turned up many times. The chain has TRBV7-8 and TRBJ1-4; D remains unclear. This CDR3 comprises 15 residues. Trimming shortened V by 1 base and J by 3 bases, and 9 bases separated the two germline ends. The germline CDR1 and CDR2 sequences are SGHVS and FQNEAQ. CDR3 nucleotides: TGTGCCAGCAGCTTAGAGGCAGGATCTAATGAAAAACTGTTTTTT. It yields the protein CASSLEAGSNEKLFF.

This clonotype was detected only a few times. The chain joins TRBV28 to TRBJ2-5; 9 nucleotides line up with TRBD1. Germline CDR1 MDHEN, CDR2 SYDVKM. CDR3 size: 13 residues. The V segment lost 6 bases and the J segment 4 bases; nucleotides outside the gene matches: 3. For the CDR3, the DNA is TGTGCCAGCAGGGAGACAGGGGGAGAGACCCAGTACTTC. Amino acid sequence: CASRETGGETQYF.